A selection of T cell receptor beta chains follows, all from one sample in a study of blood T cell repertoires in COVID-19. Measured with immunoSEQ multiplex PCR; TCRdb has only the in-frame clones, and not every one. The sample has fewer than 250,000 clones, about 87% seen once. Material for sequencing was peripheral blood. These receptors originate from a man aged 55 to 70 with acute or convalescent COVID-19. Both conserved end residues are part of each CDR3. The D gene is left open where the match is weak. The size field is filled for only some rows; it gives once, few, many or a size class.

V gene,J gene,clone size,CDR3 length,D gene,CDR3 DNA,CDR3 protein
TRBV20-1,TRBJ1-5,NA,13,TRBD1,TGCAGTGCTGGTGACAGGGGCAATCAGCCCCAGCATTTT,CSAGDRGNQPQHF
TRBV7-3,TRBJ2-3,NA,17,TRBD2,TGTGCCAGCAGCTTATACCCCCCAGGACTAGCGGGAGATACGCAGTATTTT,CASSLYPPGLAGDTQYF
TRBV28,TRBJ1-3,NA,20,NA,TGTGCCAGCAGACTTCTTCTTGGCACCACGGGACACAGCTCTGGAAACACCATATATTTT,CASRLLLGTTGHSSGNTIYF
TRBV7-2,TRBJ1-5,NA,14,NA,TGTGCCAGCGCGGGACGGGGAACGGATCAGCCCCAGCATTTT,CASAGRGTDQPQHF
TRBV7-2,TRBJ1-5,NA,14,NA,TGTGCCAGCAGCGCTCTGAGCAGCAATCAGCCCCAGCATTTT,CASSALSSNQPQHF
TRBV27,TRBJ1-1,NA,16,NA,TGTGCCAGCAGTTTAGGAGGGTTTACGGTGAACACTGAAGCTTTCTTT,CASSLGGFTVNTEAFF
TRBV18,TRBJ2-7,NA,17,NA,TGTGCCAGCTCACCGTCCGGTAAGAAAATAATCTCCTACGAGCAGTACTTC,CASSPSGKKIISYEQYF
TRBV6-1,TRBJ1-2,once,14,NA,TGTGCCAGCAGTGAAGATGTGAGGAGTCAAGGCTACACCTTC,CASSEDVRSQGYTF
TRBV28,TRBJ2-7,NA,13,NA,TGTGCCAGCAGTCTCAACTCCGACTACGAGCAGTACTTC,CASSLNSDYEQYF
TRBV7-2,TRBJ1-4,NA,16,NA,TGTGCCAGCAGCTTAAGCTCTCGAAGAACTAATGAAAAACTGTTTTTT,CASSLSSRRTNEKLFF
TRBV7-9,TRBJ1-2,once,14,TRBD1,TGTGCCAGCAGACGACAGGGGGCGGAACATGGCTACACCTTC,CASRRQGAEHGYTF
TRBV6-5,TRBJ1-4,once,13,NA,TGTGCCAGCAGTTACGCAGGGGCTGAAAAACTGTTTTTT,CASSYAGAEKLFF
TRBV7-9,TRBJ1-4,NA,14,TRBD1,TGTGCCAGCAGCTTCAGGACAGGGGATGAAAAACTGTTTTTT,CASSFRTGDEKLFF
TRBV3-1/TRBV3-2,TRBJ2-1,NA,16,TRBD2,TGTGCCAGCAGCCCTCAGCGGGGGGGCCGCTACAATGAGCAGTTCTTC,CASSPQRGGRYNEQFF
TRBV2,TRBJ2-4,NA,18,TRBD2,TGTGCCAGCAGTGAAGCCAGAGCGGGGGCGTCAGCCAAAAACATTCAGTACTTC,CASSEARAGASAKNIQYF
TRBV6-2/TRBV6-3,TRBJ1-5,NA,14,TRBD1,TGTGCCAGCAGCAGACAGGGGGCAAGGCAGCCCCAGCATTTT,CASSRQGARQPQHF
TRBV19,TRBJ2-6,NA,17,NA,TGTGCCAGTAGTATAGGCAGGGGAATGAATGGGGCCAACGTCCTGACTTTC,CASSIGRGMNGANVLTF
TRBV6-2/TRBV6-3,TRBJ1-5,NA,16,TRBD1,TGTGCCAGCAGCCAATTCCGGGGACAGGGGAATCAGCCCCAGCATTTT,CASSQFRGQGNQPQHF
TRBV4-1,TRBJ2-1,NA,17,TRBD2,TGCGCCAGCAGCCAAGAGGTTAGCGGGGCCTTACTAAATGAGCAGTTCTTC,CASSQEVSGALLNEQFF
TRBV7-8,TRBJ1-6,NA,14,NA,TGTGCCAGCAGCTTAGAGCGAATTAATTCACCCCTCCACTTT,CASSLERINSPLHF
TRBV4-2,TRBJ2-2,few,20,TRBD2,TGTGCCAGCAGCCTCCCGTTGGCTAGCGGGGGGGCAAGAAGTACCGGGGAGCTGTTTTTT,CASSLPLASGGARSTGELFF
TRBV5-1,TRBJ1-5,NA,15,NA,TGCGCCAGCAGCTTGAGGGGGGGCGCAAATCAGCCCCAGCATTTT,CASSLRGGANQPQHF
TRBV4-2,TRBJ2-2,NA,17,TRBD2,TGTGCCAGCAGCCAAGACCCCTCGGGGGGAGGGACCGGGGAGCTGTTTTTT,CASSQDPSGGGTGELFF
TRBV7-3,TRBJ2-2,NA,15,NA,TGTGCCAGCAGCCCCACGGGGAGAGGCACCGGGGAGCTGTTTTTT,CASSPTGRGTGELFF
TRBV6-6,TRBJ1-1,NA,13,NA,TGTGCCAGCAGTAAGACAGGGAACACTGAAGCTTTCTTT,CASSKTGNTEAFF
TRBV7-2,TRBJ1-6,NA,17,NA,TGTGCCAGCAGCTTAGGGGAAGGGAACAGGGCTTCTTCACCCCTCCACTTT,CASSLGEGNRASSPLHF
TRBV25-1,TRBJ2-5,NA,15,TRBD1,TGTGCCAGCAGTGGCCGGACAGGGGGTACGGAGACCCAGTACTTC,CASSGRTGGTETQYF
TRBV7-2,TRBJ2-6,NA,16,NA,TGTGCCAGCAGCTTAGCCCCGGGAACTGGGGCCAACGTCCTGACTTTC,CASSLAPGTGANVLTF
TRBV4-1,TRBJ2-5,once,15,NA,TGCGCCAGCAGCCACTCCGGGACGGGAGTAGAGACCCAGTACTTC,CASSHSGTGVETQYF
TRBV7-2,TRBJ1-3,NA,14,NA,TGTGCCAGCAGCCCACAAATCTCTGGAAACACCATATATTTT,CASSPQISGNTIYF
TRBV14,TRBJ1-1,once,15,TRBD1,TGTGCCAGCAGCCTACGTACAGGGGGCGTTACTGAAGCTTTCTTT,CASSLRTGGVTEAFF
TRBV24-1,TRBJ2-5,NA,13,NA,TGTGCCACCAGTGGAGGAGGGCAAGAGACCCAGTACTTC,CATSGGGQETQYF
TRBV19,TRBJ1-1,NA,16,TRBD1,TGTGCCAGTAGTCCGACCGGGACAGGGAAAAGGCATGAAGCTTTCTTT,CASSPTGTGKRHEAFF
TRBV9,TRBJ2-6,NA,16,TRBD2,TGTGCCAGCAGCAACCACCTAGCGGGTGGGGCCAACGTCCTGACTTTC,CASSNHLAGGANVLTF
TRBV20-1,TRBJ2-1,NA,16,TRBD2,TGCAGTGCTAGTCCTTTAGCGGGGGAGACCTACAATGAGCAGTTCTTC,CSASPLAGETYNEQFF
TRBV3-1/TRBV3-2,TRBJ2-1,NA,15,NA,TGTGCCAGCAGCCGAAAGGGGGAGGGTAAGAATGAGCAGTTCTTC,CASSRKGEGKNEQFF
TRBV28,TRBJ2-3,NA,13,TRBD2,TGTGCCAGCAGTTTGGGTAGCGGGTATACGCAGTATTTT,CASSLGSGYTQYF
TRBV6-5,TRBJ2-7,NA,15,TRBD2,TGTGCCAGCAGACCAGGGACTAGCGGACTCTACGAGCAGTACTTC,CASRPGTSGLYEQYF
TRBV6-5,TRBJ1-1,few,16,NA,TGTGCCAGCAGTTACTCTTTCGACAGGATGAACACTGAAGCTTTCTTT,CASSYSFDRMNTEAFF
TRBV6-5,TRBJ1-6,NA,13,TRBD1,TGTGCCAGCTTCGACAGGGGTAATTCACCCCTCCACTTT,CASFDRGNSPLHF
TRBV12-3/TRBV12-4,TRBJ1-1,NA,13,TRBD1,TGTGCCAGCCTGCAGGGGGCGGACACTGAAGCTTTCTTT,CASLQGADTEAFF
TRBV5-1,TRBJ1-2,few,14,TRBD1,TGCGCCAGCAGCTTGGTAGGGGGCGACTATGGCTACACCTTC,CASSLVGGDYGYTF